This T cell receptor beta chain was captured by sequencing in a study of T cells in Graves' hyperthyroidism and ophthalmopathy. Whole-study results and caveats: For ophthalmopathy, model prediction preceded onset by a median about 6 months. Blood also contained most expanded thyroid clonotypes above 0.001.

This clonotype occurred many times. The antigen is undetermined. Researchers defined stable Graves' hyperthyroidism as no ophthalmopathy progression within 18 months. Among the patients, aged 18 to 65, hyperthyroidism was newly diagnosed and had lasted under 2 months. What was amplified from RNA transcripts were TCR beta CDR3 regions. TCR CDR3 regions were first amplified by RT-PCR with HTBI primers. Using its own MiXCR run on the multiplex PCR reads, TCRdb lists one record per CDR3 protein. This sample carries 500,000 to 550,000 distinct CDR3 sequences, less than 25% of them seen once, and the ten largest clones take about 25%. Trimming removed 6 bases from V and 2 bases from J, with 13 bases in between. Looked up from germline, CDR1 is MDHEN and CDR2 is SYDVKM. This CDR3 region has 14 residues.

This clonotype was obtained from a man younger than 30 with Graves' hyperthyroidism. The chain carries TRBV28 and TRBJ1-2; D unresolved. Material for sequencing was blood. As DNA, the CDR3 is TGTGCCAGCAGCCCACCCCCCCCAAACTATGGCTACACCTTC. It yields the protein CASSPPPPNYGYTF.